These 24 T cell receptor beta chains originate from one sample sequenced in a study of tumor-infiltrating lymphocytes in localized non-small cell lung cancer. Using immunoSEQ multiplex PCR, the repertoire was profiled, and TCRdb retains in-frame clones only, with some absent. The sample lists fewer than 13,000 clones; around 57% were seen once. The sequencing input was lung tumor tissue. The receptors stem from a human donor with non-small cell lung cancer.

V gene TRBV29-1 combines with J gene TRBJ2-6, with D possibly being TRBD1 or TRBD2 (5 bases each). The CDR3 extends over 14 amino acids. The ends were cut back, 7 bases at V and 0 bases at J, with 10 bases in the middle. Germline CDR1 SQVTM, CDR2 ANQGSEA. CDR3 protein: CSAGPYSGANVLTF. DNA for the CDR3: TGCAGCGCGGGACCGTACTCTGGGGCCAACGTCCTGACTTTC.

The chain is built from TRBV6-6 and TRBJ2-1, with 9 positions matching TRBD2. This CDR3 is 15 amino acids long. The junction had 5 bases not matched to a gene; V was cut back by 2 bases and J by 6 bases. Germline loops: CDR1 MNHNY, CDR2 SVGAGI (reference sequence). The CDR3 reads CASSYRLADANEQFF. CDR3 coding DNA: TGTGCCAGCAGTTACAGACTAGCGGACGCCAATGAGCAGTTCTTC.

The rearrangement links TRBV4-1 to TRBJ2-1, with 14 bases identical to TRBD2. CDR3 length: 19 residues. V was pared by 2 bases and J by 0 bases, with 6 bases of the junction left unmatched. The germline gives CDR1 MGHRA, CDR2 YSYEKL. The CDR3 here is CASSQLGLAGGSSYNEQFF. The CDR3, as DNA: TGCGCCAGCAGCCAACTCGGACTAGCGGGGGGAAGCTCCTACAATGAGCAGTTCTTC.

A few counts support this clone. The rearrangement links TRBV9 to TRBJ2-2; D unclear. There are 15 residues in the CDR3. Trimming took 3 bases from V and 0 from J, leaving 9 bases between them. The germline V gene encodes CDR1 SGDLS and CDR2 YYNGEE. For the CDR3, the DNA is TGTGCCAGCAGCGGGGCACTCGCGAACACCGGGGAGCTGTTTTTT. Translation: CASSGALANTGELFF.

The chain has TRBV5-1 and TRBJ1-1; 11 bases match TRBD1. In germline, CDR1 is SGHRS, CDR2 YFSETQ. The CDR3 consists of 15 residues. The trim removed 0 bases at V and 2 bases at J, leaving 0 bases unmatched. The CDR3 is CASSLGTGGNTEAFF. Written as DNA, the CDR3 is TGCGCCAGCAGCTTGGGGACAGGGGGCAACACTGAAGCTTTCTTT. Full variable domain (rest looked up from reference TRBV5-1 and TRBJ1-1): KAGVTQTPRYLIKTRGQQVTLSCSPISGHRSVSWYQQTPGQGLQFLFEYFSETQRNKGNFPGRFSGRQFSNSRSEMNVSTLELGDSALYLCASSLGTGGNTEAFFGQGTRLTVV.

This chain joins TRBV6-1 and TRBJ2-3; no definite D call. Germline CDR1 and CDR2: MNHNS and SASEGT. V was cut by 7 bases and J by 3 bases, with 11 bases left in between. The CDR3 totals 13 residues. The CDR3: CASTLWVTDTQYF. CDR3 nucleotide sequence: TGTGCCAGCACCCTCTGGGTAACAGATACGCAGTATTTT.

This clone was counted between two and nine times. V and J are TRBV5-4 and TRBJ2-3, with TRBD2 matching 8 bases. J gave up 4 bases and V 7 bases, and 8 bases lay outside the gene matches. CDR3 length equals 14 residues. CDR1 is SGHNT, CDR2 YYREEE, per germline (reference sequence). DNA for the CDR3: TGTGCCAGCCATAGGACTAGCCTACCAGATACGCAGTATTTT. Its protein product is CASHRTSLPDTQYF. The variable domain in full, completed from reference TRBV5-4 and TRBJ2-3, reads ETGVTQSPTHLIKTRGQQVTLRCSSQSGHNTVSWYQQALGQGPQFIFQYYREEENGRGNFPPRFSGLQFPNYSSELNVNALELDDSALYLCASHRTSLPDTQYFGPGTRLTVL.

The J gene is TRBJ1-6, the V gene TRBV11-2; TRBD1 matches 7 bases. The trim removed 5 bases at V and 10 bases at J, leaving 11 bases unmatched. This CDR3 spans 15 amino acids. CDR1 and CDR2 from the germline V gene are SGHAT and FQNNGV. The CDR3: CASSAGGGVGSPLHF. Written as DNA, the CDR3 is TGTGCCAGCAGCGCGGGAGGGGGCGTCGGATCACCCCTCCACTTT. Using reference TRBV11-2 and TRBJ1-6 for the parts outside the CDR3, the full variable domain is EAGVAQSPRYKIIEKRQSVAFWCNPISGHATLYWYQQILGQGPKLLIQFQNNGVVDDSQLPKDRFSAERLKGVDSTLKIQPAKLEDSAVYLCASSAGGGVGSPLHFGNGTRLTVT.

The chain links TRBV18 to TRBJ2-3, with 7 bases aligning to TRBD1. The junction had 10 bases not matched to a gene; V was cut back by 5 bases and J by 5 bases. Germline CDR1 KGHSH, CDR2 LQKENI. CDR3 length: 15 amino acids. CDR3 protein: CASSSTGEAIDTQYF. DNA of the CDR3: TGTGCCAGCTCATCAACAGGGGAAGCAATAGATACGCAGTATTTT.

This clone is large (0.1 to 1%) in the sample. This chain joins TRBV29-1 and TRBJ1-1, with D uncertain. The CDR3 totals 11 residues. From germline, CDR1 is SQVTM and CDR2 ANQGSEA. The V end lost 2 bases, the J end lost 4 bases, and 5 bases lay between the germline ends. CDR3 coding DNA: TGCAGCGTTGAAACCCCCACTGAAGCTTTCTTT. It codes for CSVETPTEAFF.

The rearrangement joins TRBV29-1 to TRBJ1-2, with TRBD1 identical over 9 bases. CDR1 SQVTM and CDR2 ANQGSEA come from the germline V gene. The junction had 8 bases not matched to a gene; V was cut back by 6 bases and J by 6 bases. CDR3 length equals 13 residues. For the CDR3, the DNA is TGCAGCGTCGTTGGACAGGGGAATGATGGCTACACCTTC. Protein sequence: CSVVGQGNDGYTF.

The table lists this clone with a count of one. V gene TRBV5-5 combines with J gene TRBJ1-1; tentative D call: TRBD1 (5 bases). Trimming took 2 bases from V and 5 from J, leaving 13 bases between them. The CDR3 is 14 residues long. Germline V gene data show CDR1 as SGHKS and CDR2 as YYEKEE (reference sequence). DNA of the CDR3: TGTGCCAGCAGCTTCCGGGGCGATGGGACTGAAGCTTTCTTT. Amino acids: CASSFRGDGTEAFF.

V is TRBV5-6 and J is TRBJ2-5, with a weak D call TRBD2 (6 bases). The CDR3 extends over 13 amino acids. Germline CDR1 SGHDT, CDR2 YYEEEE. The germline V and J ends were trimmed by 2 bases and 5 bases, with 10 bases remaining between them. CDR3 sequence reads: CASSFRGGETQYF. The CDR3 DNA reads as TGTGCCAGCAGCTTCCGGGGAGGTGAGACCCAGTACTTC.

The chain recombines TRBV5-1 with TRBJ2-3, with unresolved D. Trimming removed 0 bases at V and 4 bases at J, with 15 bases between. The CDR3 is 16 residues long. CDR1 SGHRS and CDR2 YFSETQ come from the germline V gene. The CDR3 bases are TGCGCCAGCAGCTTGGTCTATTCCGCGATTGCAGATACGCAGTATTTT. It is translated as CASSLVYSAIADTQYF.

This clone was counted a few times. J is TRBJ1-3 and V is TRBV19; D is uncertain. V lost 0 bases to trimming and J lost 0 bases, with 3 bases between them. The CDR3 runs to 14 residues. CDR1 and CDR2 from the germline V gene are LNHDA and SQIVND (reference sequence). The CDR3: CASSIEGSGNTIYF. CDR3 in DNA: TGTGCCAGTAGTATAGAAGGCTCTGGAAACACCATATATTTT.

In its sample, this clone is medium-sized. CDR3 DNA: TGCGCCAGCAGCCTGGGTGCACAAGCAGGGGCCAACGTCCTGACTTTC. Its protein is CASSLGAQAGANVLTF. The gene calls are TRBV4-1 and TRBJ2-6; D is undetermined. In germline, CDR1 is MGHRA, CDR2 YSYEKL. The CDR3 sequence is 16 residues long. V gave up 4 bases and J gave up 4 bases, with 14 bases separating them.

This sequence joins TRBV11-2 and TRBJ2-7; D unresolved. Trimming took off 5 bases at V and 1 base at J, with 18 bases between the two ends. This CDR3 is built from 16 residues. Germline V gene data show CDR1 as SGHAT and CDR2 as FQNNGV. The CDR3 spells CASSPPSMGMSYEQYF. The CDR3 DNA reads TGTGCCAGCAGCCCCCCTTCTATGGGAATGTCCTACGAGCAGTACTTC.

The CDR3 region is CASSQGRVASYEQYF. As DNA, the CDR3 is TGCGCCAGCAGCCAAGGCAGGGTGGCCTCCTACGAGCAGTACTTC. The genes are TRBV4-3 and TRBJ2-7, with D possibly matching TRBD1 (5 bases). With 1 base removed from V and 0 bases from J, the gap between germline ends came to 10 bases. Germline values: CDR1 LGHNA, CDR2 YSLEER. The CDR3 contains 15 residues.

This chain joins TRBV7-2 and TRBJ2-1, with 9 bases lining up with TRBD1. Germline CDR1 SGHTA, CDR2 FQGNSA. J gave up 4 bases and V 3 bases, and 4 bases lay outside the gene matches. The CDR3 extends over 15 amino acids. In DNA, the CDR3 is TGTGCCAGCAGCTTTGATGGACAGGGGTACAATGAGCAGTTCTTC. Protein product: CASSFDGQGYNEQFF.

The CDR3 sequence is CASSPGATNEKLFF. CDR3 bases: TGTGCCAGCAGCCCGGGAGCAACTAATGAAAAACTGTTTTTT. The chain recombines TRBV4-2 with TRBJ1-4; D is ambiguous. Germline CDR1 and CDR2: LGHNA and YNFKEQ. This CDR3 is 14 amino acids long. V was pared by 4 bases and J by 0 bases, with 6 bases between.

This clone counts as medium-sized (0.01 to 0.1%). The CDR3 nucleotides are TGTGCCAGCAGCCAAGGGACAGTTGACAATGAGCAGTTCTTC. Its translation is CASSQGTVDNEQFF. The V and J genes are TRBV11-2 and TRBJ2-1; 7 positions match TRBD1. J gave up 5 bases and V 5 bases, and 6 bases lay outside the gene matches. The germline CDR1 and CDR2 sequences are SGHAT and FQNNGV. There are 14 residues in the CDR3.

V gene TRBV30 combines with J gene TRBJ1-5; unclear D gene. CDR1 is GTSNPN and CDR2 is SVGIG in the germline V gene (reference sequence). The CDR3 is made up of 15 amino acids. V lost 2 bases, J lost 0 bases, and 11 bases lay in between. Here the CDR3 DNA reads TGTGCCTGGAGTAGGACGGGGTATAGCAATCAGCCCCAGCATTTT. Translated: CAWSRTGYSNQPQHF.

The V gene is TRBV7-2, the J gene TRBJ2-3, with a tentative D call TRBD1 (5 bases). Trimming took 4 bases from V and 7 from J, leaving 18 bases between them. Germline V gives CDR1 SGHTA, CDR2 FQGNSA. CDR3 length: 15 residues. The CDR3 nucleotides read TGTGCCAGCAGCTCGACCATTTCTGGGGCCAATACGCAGTATTTT. Its translation: CASSSTISGANTQYF.

The CDR3 loop reads CATSDRRSDGYTF. As DNA, the CDR3 is TGTGCCACCAGTGATCGGCGATCGGATGGCTACACCTTC. The chain employs TRBV15 and TRBJ1-2, with no clear D. V was trimmed by 6 bases and J by 6 bases, leaving 14 bases between them. This CDR3 region has 13 residues. Germline V gives CDR1 LNHNV, CDR2 YYDKDF (reference sequence).